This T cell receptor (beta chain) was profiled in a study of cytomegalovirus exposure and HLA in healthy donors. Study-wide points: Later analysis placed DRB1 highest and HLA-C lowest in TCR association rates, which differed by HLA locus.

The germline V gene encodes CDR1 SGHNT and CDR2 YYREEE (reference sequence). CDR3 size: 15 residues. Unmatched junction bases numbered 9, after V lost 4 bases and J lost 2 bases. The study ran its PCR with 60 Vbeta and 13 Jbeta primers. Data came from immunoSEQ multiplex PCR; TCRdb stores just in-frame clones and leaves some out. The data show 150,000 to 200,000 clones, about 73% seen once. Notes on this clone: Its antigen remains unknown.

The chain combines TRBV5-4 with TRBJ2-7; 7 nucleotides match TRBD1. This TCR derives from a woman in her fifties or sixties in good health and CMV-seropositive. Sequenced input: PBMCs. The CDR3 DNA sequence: TGTGCCAGCAGCCCCGGGACAGCTTTTACCTACGAGCAGTACTTC. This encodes CASSPGTAFTYEQYF.